The clone carrying this T cell receptor (beta chain) has a count of ten or more. This entry belongs to a study of read filtering for tumor transcriptome and immune sequencing. The library was built from about 400 ng RNA with molecular barcoded adaptors for alpha/delta and beta/gamma chains. Using its own MiXCR run on the reads, TCRdb lists one record per CDR3 protein. The sample has about 24,000 distinct CDR3 sequences, 20% to 25% seen once. The CDR3 loop spans 16 amino acids. The trim removed 0 bases at V and 1 base at J, leaving 5 bases unmatched. In germline, CDR1 is KGHSH, CDR2 LQKENI. This clonotype was obtained from a donor aged 40 or over with multiple myeloma. The chain joins TRBV18 to TRBJ1-1, with 7 bases lining up with TRBD1. The sequenced sample was a population of CD138-negative cells sorted from bone marrow. The CDR3 here is CASSPPSQGSNTEAFF. CDR3 DNA sequence: TGTGCCAGCTCACCACCGTCACAGGGGTCGAACACTGAAGCTTTCTTT.